These T cell receptor beta chains were read from a single sample in a study of CD4+ T cells in melanoma. Profiling relied on immunoSEQ multiplex PCR, and the TCRdb table lists in-frame clones only, not all of them. The sample consists of about 140,000 clones, around 90% of them appearing once. The receptors come from a human donor with melanoma. Each CDR3 is given with its conserved first and last residue. The D gene is left open where the match is weak. Size values are once, few and many counts, or a class for expanded clones, and some rows have none.

v_call,cdr3_length,clone_size,j_call,d_call,cdr3_aa,cdr3_nt
TRBV10-3,11,.,TRBJ2-7,.,CAISPGGRQYF,TGTGCCATCAGTCCCGGGGGCAGGCAGTACTTC
TRBV5-5,14,.,TRBJ1-1,.,CASSLGSPNTEAFF,TGTGCCAGCAGCTTGGGTTCTCCGAACACTGAAGCTTTCTTT
TRBV28,12,.,TRBJ2-5,.,CAGGQNQETQYF,TGTGCCGGTGGCCAGAACCAAGAGACCCAGTACTTC
TRBV6-5,14,.,TRBJ1-2,TRBD1,CASSTQGGVGGYTF,TGTGCCAGCAGTACTCAGGGGGGGGTAGGTGGCTACACCTTC
TRBV5-1,14,.,TRBJ2-3,.,CASSLEWGTDTQYF,TGCGCCAGCAGCTTGGAATGGGGCACAGATACGCAGTATTTT
TRBV7-9,16,.,TRBJ2-5,TRBD1,CASSLARTGGRKTQYF,TGTGCCAGCAGCTTAGCCCGGACAGGGGGCCGGAAGACCCAGTACTTC
TRBV18,17,.,TRBJ1-3,TRBD1,CASSQGQGPFSGNTIYF,TGTGCCAGCTCCCAGGGACAGGGACCCTTCTCTGGAAACACCATATATTTT
TRBV5-1,13,.,TRBJ2-4,.,CASAAEAKNIQYF,TGCGCCAGCGCCGCGGAGGCCAAAAACATTCAGTACTTC
TRBV4-1,15,.,TRBJ2-1,TRBD1,CASSQETGTYNEQFF,TGCGCCAGCAGCCAAGAGACAGGGACCTACAATGAGCAGTTCTTC
TRBV28,14,.,TRBJ2-7,.,CASSLQGPSYEQYF,TGTGCCAGCAGCTTACAGGGACCCTCCTACGAGCAGTACTTC
TRBV10-3,13,.,TRBJ1-1,.,CAIRQGLNTEAFF,TGTGCCATCAGACAGGGCCTGAACACTGAAGCTTTCTTT
TRBV2,13,.,TRBJ2-7,.,CASIFEPDYEQYF,TGTGCCAGCATATTCGAGCCCGACTACGAGCAGTACTTC
TRBV7-9,15,.,TRBJ2-1,TRBD2,CASSLTGGLADEQFF,TGTGCCAGCAGCTTAACGGGCGGACTAGCCGATGAGCAGTTCTTC
TRBV5-1,12,.,TRBJ2-1,.,CASSEAAYEQFF,TGCGCCAGCAGCGAGGCAGCCTATGAGCAGTTCTTC
TRBV9,14,.,TRBJ1-6,.,CASSVLWENSPLHF,TGTGCCAGCAGCGTACTTTGGGAGAATTCACCCCTCCACTTT
TRBV5-1,13,.,TRBJ2-7,.,CASRIDGKREQYF,TGCGCCAGCCGGATAGATGGCAAACGCGAGCAGTACTTC
TRBV28,14,.,TRBJ1-2,.,CASSLTAGNYGYTF,TGTGCCAGCAGTTTAACAGCAGGGAACTATGGCTACACCTTC
TRBV13,19,.,TRBJ2-1,TRBD2,CASSPGLAGGLRRSNEQFF,TGTGCCAGCAGCCCCGGTCTAGCGGGGGGCCTGCGGCGCAGCAATGAGCAGTTCTTC
TRBV14,13,.,TRBJ2-7,.,CASSLFTGSEQYF,TGTGCCAGCAGCCTTTTTACAGGGTCCGAGCAGTACTTC
TRBV9,15,.,TRBJ1-5,.,CASSVGGNSNQPQHF,TGTGCCAGCAGCGTGGGGGGGAATAGCAATCAGCCCCAGCATTTT
TRBV7-2,15,.,TRBJ2-6,.,CASTARYSGANVLTF,TGTGCCAGCACCGCGAGATACTCTGGGGCCAACGTCCTGACTTTC
TRBV2,13,.,TRBJ1-2,.,CASSQGPRYGYTF,TGTGCCAGCAGCCAGGGACCGAGATATGGCTACACCTTC
TRBV30,15,.,TRBJ2-1,TRBD2,CAWGGWLAGDNEQFF,TGTGCCTGGGGGGGTTGGCTAGCGGGGGACAATGAGCAGTTCTTC
TRBV5-1,15,.,TRBJ2-2,.,CASSLGSANTGELFF,TGCGCCAGCAGCTTGGGCAGCGCGAACACCGGGGAGCTGTTTTTT
TRBV27,12,.,TRBJ1-1,.,CASRQGSTEAFF,TGTGCCAGCAGACAGGGTTCCACTGAAGCTTTCTTT
TRBV12-5,13,.,TRBJ2-7,.,CASGQGNYDEQYF,TGTGCTAGTGGACAGGGTAATTACGACGAGCAGTACTTC
TRBV9,13,.,TRBJ2-5,TRBD1,CASSVGQGGTQYF,TGTGCCAGCAGCGTAGGACAGGGGGGGACCCAGTACTTC
TRBV7-9,14,.,TRBJ2-2,TRBD2,CASSFPAGGGELFF,TGTGCCAGCAGCTTTCCGGCGGGGGGCGGGGAGCTGTTTTTT
TRBV7-3,13,.,TRBJ1-5,.,CASSLESGLPQHF,TGTGCCAGCAGCTTAGAGTCCGGACTTCCCCAGCATTTT
TRBV5-1,17,.,TRBJ2-2,.,CASSWGGSTESTGELFF,TGCGCCAGCAGCTGGGGGGGCTCGACAGAGTCCACCGGGGAGCTGTTTTTT
TRBV6-6,15,.,TRBJ2-5,TRBD1,CASSTQGGDQETQYF,TGTGCCAGCAGCACACAGGGGGGCGACCAGGAGACCCAGTACTTC
TRBV29-1,15,.,TRBJ2-5,TRBD2,CSVEPAGGSGETQYF,TGCAGCGTTGAGCCAGCGGGGGGTAGTGGAGAGACCCAGTACTTC
TRBV9,12,few,TRBJ1-1,.,CASSKGGTEAFF,TGTGCCAGCAGTAAGGGCGGGACTGAAGCTTTCTTT
TRBV7-2,11,.,TRBJ2-5,TRBD2,CASSLDSGGHF,TGTGCCAGCAGCCTGGATAGCGGGGGACACTTC
TRBV6-5,12,.,TRBJ1-5,.,CASSYKDQPQHF,TGTGCCAGCAGTTACAAGGATCAGCCCCAGCATTTT
TRBV27,13,.,TRBJ2-5,.,CASSLLGSETQYF,TGTGCCAGCAGTTTATTAGGGTCAGAGACCCAGTACTTC
TRBV7-3,20,.,TRBJ2-3,TRBD2,CASSLTGTSGARRGADTQYF,TGTGCCAGCAGCTTAACGGGGACTAGCGGGGCTCGCCGGGGGGCAGATACGCAGTATTTT
TRBV7-2,17,.,TRBJ1-3,.,CASAGLPGAFSGNTIYF,TGTGCCAGCGCAGGCCTGCCAGGGGCGTTCTCTGGAAACACCATATATTTT
TRBV5-8,15,.,TRBJ1-4,TRBD1,CASSERDSLMGKLFF,TGTGCCAGCAGCGAAAGGGACAGTTTAATGGGGAAACTGTTTTTT
TRBV6-1,16,.,TRBJ1-2,.,CASSEDTLPGQRGYTF,TGTGCCAGCAGTGAAGATACGTTACCCGGACAGCGGGGCTACACCTTC
TRBV10-3,16,few,TRBJ2-5,TRBD1,CAIRPGEQGFGETQYF,TGTGCCATCAGGCCAGGAGAACAGGGGTTCGGAGAGACCCAGTACTTC
TRBV15,13,.,TRBJ1-5,.,CATSRAGSQPQHF,TGTGCCACCAGCAGAGCAGGGAGTCAGCCCCAGCATTTT
TRBV7-6,14,.,TRBJ1-2,.,CASSLYTGARGYTF,TGTGCCAGCAGCTTATATACGGGGGCGAGGGGCTACACCTTC
TRBV4-1,18,.,TRBJ2-3,.,CASSQAVTGVGGTDTQYF,TGCGCCAGCAGCCAAGCCGTCACAGGCGTAGGTGGCACAGATACGCAGTATTTT
TRBV6-5,14,.,TRBJ1-3,.,CASSSDRTGNTIYF,TGTGCCAGCAGTTCCGACAGGACTGGAAACACCATATATTTT
TRBV30,16,.,TRBJ1-5,.,CAWSITGRGGNQPQHF,TGTGCCTGGAGTATCACCGGCAGGGGTGGCAATCAGCCCCAGCATTTT
TRBV5-1,13,.,TRBJ2-5,.,CATTQNSGETQYF,TGCGCCACAACTCAGAATAGCGGCGAGACCCAGTACTTC
TRBV11-3,16,.,TRBJ1-5,.,CASSPRTEGHVEPQHF,TGTGCCAGCAGCCCTAGGACGGAAGGGCACGTAGAGCCCCAGCATTTT
TRBV4-2,14,.,TRBJ2-7,.,CASSQDYQVGEQYF,TGTGCCAGCAGCCAAGATTACCAGGTGGGCGAGCAGTACTTC
TRBV18,16,.,TRBJ2-2,.,CASSPQQDPNTGELFF,TGTGCCAGCTCACCACAACAGGACCCGAACACCGGGGAGCTGTTTTTT